This T cell receptor beta chain originates from a study of OX40 agonist ivuxolimab in advanced cancers. Clones were sequenced by immunoSEQ multiplex PCR, and TCRdb holds only the in-frame ones, with some missing. This table holds some 51,000 clones, roughly 89% found once. Germline loops: CDR1 SGHRS, CDR2 YFSETQ. Losses at the gene ends were 4 bases for V and 2 bases for J; bases not matched to a gene: 5. CDR3 length: 15 amino acids. This TCR came from an adult with an advanced solid tumor such as melanoma, head and neck, liver or kidney cancer. The chain recombines TRBV5-1 with TRBJ2-3, with 9 bases matching TRBD2. The specimen comprised CD4+ or CD8+ T cells sorted from blood, sampled in a trial of the OX40 agonist ivuxolimab. The CDR3 here is CASSDLAGYTDTQYF. CDR3 nucleotide sequence: TGCGCCAGCAGCGATCTAGCGGGGTACACAGATACGCAGTATTTT.